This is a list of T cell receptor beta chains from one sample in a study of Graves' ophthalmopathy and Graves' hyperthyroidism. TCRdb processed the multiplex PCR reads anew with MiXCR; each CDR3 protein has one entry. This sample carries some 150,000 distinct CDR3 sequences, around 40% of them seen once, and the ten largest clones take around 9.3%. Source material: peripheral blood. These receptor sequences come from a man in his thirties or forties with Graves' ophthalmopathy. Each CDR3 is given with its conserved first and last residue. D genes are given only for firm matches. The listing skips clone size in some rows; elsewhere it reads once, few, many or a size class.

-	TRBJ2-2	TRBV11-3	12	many	TGTGCCAGCAGCCAAGAAACCGGGGAGCTGTTTTTT	CASSQETGELFF
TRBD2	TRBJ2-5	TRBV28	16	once	TGTGCCAGCAGTCCTACCGGGAGGTTTTTGCTGGAGACCCAGTACTTC	CASSPTGRFLLETQYF
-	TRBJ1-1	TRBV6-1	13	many	TGTGCCAGCAGTGAAACGGGTAGCTCTGAAGCTTTCTTT	CASSETGSSEAFF
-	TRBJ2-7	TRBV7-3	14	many	TGTGCCAGCAGCTTAGATGGCCTTGGGACAGAGCAGTACTTC	CASSLDGLGTEQYF
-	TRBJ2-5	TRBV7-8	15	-	TGTGCCAGCAGCTCTTCGACAGGCCTACAAGAGACCCAGTACTTC	CASSSSTGLQETQYF
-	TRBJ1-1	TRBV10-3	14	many	TGTGCCATCAGTGAGTCAGGAGGGTACACTGAAGCTTTCTTT	CAISESGGYTEAFF
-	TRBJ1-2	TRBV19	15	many	TGTGCCAGTAGTACCCCCCGGAGAGTTAACTATGGCTACACCTTC	CASSTPRRVNYGYTF
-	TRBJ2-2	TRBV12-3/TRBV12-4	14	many	TGTGCCAGCAGTTTGCACAGAAACACCGGGGAGCTGTTTTTT	CASSLHRNTGELFF
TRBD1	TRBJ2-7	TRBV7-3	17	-	TGTGCCAGCAGCCTCGGGACAGGGGGGCGGAACTCCTACGAGCAGTACTTC	CASSLGTGGRNSYEQYF
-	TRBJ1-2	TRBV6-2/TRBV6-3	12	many	TGTGCCAGCAGCAGGAGGAACTATGGCTACACCTTC	CASSRRNYGYTF
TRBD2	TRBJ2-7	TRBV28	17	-	TGTGCCAGCACCGGGACTAGCGGGAGGGGGGGCCTCTACGAGCAGTACTTC	CASTGTSGRGGLYEQYF
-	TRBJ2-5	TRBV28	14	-	TGTGCCAGCAGTCCCCCGACTAGCCAAGAGACCCAGTACTTC	CASSPPTSQETQYF
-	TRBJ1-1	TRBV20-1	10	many	TGCAGTGCTGGGTACACTGAAGCTTTCTTT	CSAGYTEAFF
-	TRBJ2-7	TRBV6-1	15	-	TGTGCCAGCAGTGAATGGGCCTCCCACATCTACGAGCAGTACTTC	CASSEWASHIYEQYF
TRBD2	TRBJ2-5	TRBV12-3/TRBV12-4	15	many	TGTGCCAGCAGTTTACGAGCGGGAAACCAAGAGACCCAGTACTTC	CASSLRAGNQETQYF
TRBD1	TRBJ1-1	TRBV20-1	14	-	TGCAGTGCTAGACCGGGACAGGCCCACACTGAAGCTTTCTTT	CSARPGQAHTEAFF
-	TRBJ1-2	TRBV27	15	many	TGTGCCAGCAGTTTAAACCCGTCAGGATATGGAGGCTACACCTTC	CASSLNPSGYGGYTF
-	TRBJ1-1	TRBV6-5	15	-	TGTGCCAGCAGTTACCGGACAGAATTGAACACTGAAGCTTTCTTT	CASSYRTELNTEAFF
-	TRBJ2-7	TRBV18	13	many	TGTGCCAGCTCGCCCGGACAGACCTACGAGCAGTACTTC	CASSPGQTYEQYF
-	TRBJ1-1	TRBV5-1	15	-	TGCGCCAGCAGCTTGGGTGTAGGATTGAACACTGAAGCTTTCTTT	CASSLGVGLNTEAFF
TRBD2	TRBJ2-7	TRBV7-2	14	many	TGTGCCAGCAGCTTAGGAGTGGGCGGGAGCGGTCAGTACTTC	CASSLGVGGSGQYF
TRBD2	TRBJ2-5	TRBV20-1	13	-	TGCAGTGCCCCACTGGGGGGGTTGGGGACCCAGTACTTC	CSAPLGGLGTQYF
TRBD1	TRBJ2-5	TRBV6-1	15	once	TGTGCCAGCAGGCGGACAGGGGTTGCACAAGAGACCCAGTACTTC	CASRRTGVAQETQYF
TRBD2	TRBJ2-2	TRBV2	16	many	TGTGCCAGCTCGAAGCGGGGGCCAGCGAACACCGGGGAGCTGTTTTTT	CASSKRGPANTGELFF
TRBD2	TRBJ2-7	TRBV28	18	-	TGTGCCAGCAGTTTATGGGGACTAGCGGGGCAACCATCCTACGAGCAGTACTTC	CASSLWGLAGQPSYEQYF
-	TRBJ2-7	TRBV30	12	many	TGTGCCTGTCCCGGGACACGGGACGAGCAGTACTTC	CACPGTRDEQYF
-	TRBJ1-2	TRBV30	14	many	TGTGCCTGGAGTGTGGGGGGGCTCCTGTATGGCTACACCTTC	CAWSVGGLLYGYTF
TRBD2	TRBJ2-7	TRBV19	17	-	TGTGCCAGTAGTACCGGTCCCGGGGGGTCGGAACGAGCCGAGCAGTACTTC	CASSTGPGGSERAEQYF
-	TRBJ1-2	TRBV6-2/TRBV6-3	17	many	TGTGCCAGCACCTATCCGAGGCAGTTCTCCGCTAACTATGGCTACACCTTC	CASTYPRQFSANYGYTF
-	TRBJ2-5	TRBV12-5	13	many	TGTGCTAGTGGTCCTTGGGGCGGCGAGACCCAGTACTTC	CASGPWGGETQYF
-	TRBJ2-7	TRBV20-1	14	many	TGCAGTGCTAGAGATATCAGGGACTCCTCGGAGCAGTACTTC	CSARDIRDSSEQYF
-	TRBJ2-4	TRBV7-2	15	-	TGTGCCAGCAGCCTCGGACAGCTAGCCAAAAACATTCAGTACTTC	CASSLGQLAKNIQYF
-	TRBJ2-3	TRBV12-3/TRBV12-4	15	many	TGTGCCAGCAGTTTAGCTAGCGGTCGCACAGATACGCAGTATTTT	CASSLASGRTDTQYF
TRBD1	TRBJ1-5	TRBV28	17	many	TGTGCCAGCAGCCCCGACAGGGGAAGTTATAGCAATCAGCCCCAGCATTTT	CASSPDRGSYSNQPQHF
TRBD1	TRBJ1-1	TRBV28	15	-	TGTGCCAGCAGTCTTAGACAGGGACGGAACACTGAAGCTTTCTTT	CASSLRQGRNTEAFF
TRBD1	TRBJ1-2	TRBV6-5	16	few	TGTGCCAGCAGTTATTTTGGGTCACAGGGGGTTCGAGGCTACACCTTC	CASSYFGSQGVRGYTF
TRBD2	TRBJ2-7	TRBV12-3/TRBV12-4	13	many	TGTACCAGCAGTTGGGAGGGCCTCAACGAGCAGTACTTC	CTSSWEGLNEQYF
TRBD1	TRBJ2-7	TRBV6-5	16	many	TGTGCCAACAGTCCTCCGTGGACAGGGAGGACCTACGAGCAGTACTTC	CANSPPWTGRTYEQYF
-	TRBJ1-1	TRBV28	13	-	TGTGCCAGCAGTACATCATCGAACACTGAAGCTTTCTTT	CASSTSSNTEAFF
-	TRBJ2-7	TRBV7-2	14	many	TGTGCCAGCAGCTCTCAGGACGGGACCTACGAGCAGTACTTC	CASSSQDGTYEQYF
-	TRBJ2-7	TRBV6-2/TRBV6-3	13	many	TGTGCCAGCAGTTACTCGATCTCGTACGAGCAGTACTTC	CASSYSISYEQYF
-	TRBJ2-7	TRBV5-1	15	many	TGCGCCGGCAGCTTGGGGGCTAGCGGCTCCTACGAGCAGTACTTC	CAGSLGASGSYEQYF
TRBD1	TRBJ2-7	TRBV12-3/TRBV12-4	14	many	TGTGCCAGCAGTTACGAGACAGGGGGCTACGAGCAGTACTTC	CASSYETGGYEQYF
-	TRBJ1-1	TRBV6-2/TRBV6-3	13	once	TGTGCCAGCAGTTACTTTAAGCGGACTGAAGCTTTCTTT	CASSYFKRTEAFF
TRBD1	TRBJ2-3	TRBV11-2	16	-	TGTGCCAGCAGCTTCGGACAGGGTTTTGGAACAGATACGCAGTATTTT	CASSFGQGFGTDTQYF
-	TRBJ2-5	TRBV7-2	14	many	TGTGCCAGCAGCTCGCGACGGGGAGTCGAGACCCAGTACTTC	CASSSRRGVETQYF
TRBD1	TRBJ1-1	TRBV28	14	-	TGTGCCAGCAGCCGACTGCAGGGGGTCCCTGAAGCTTTCTTT	CASSRLQGVPEAFF
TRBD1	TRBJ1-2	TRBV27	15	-	TGTGCCAGCACCTCCCTGGGACAGTCTAAAGACGGCTACACCTTC	CASTSLGQSKDGYTF
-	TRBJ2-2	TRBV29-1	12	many	TGCAGCGCGGAACGGGACACCGGGGAGCTGTTTTTT	CSAERDTGELFF
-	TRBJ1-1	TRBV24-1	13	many	TGTGCCACCAGTGCGGGTAGGAACACTGAAGCTTTCTTT	CATSAGRNTEAFF